Each of the 32 T cell receptor beta chains below was sequenced from the same sample in a study of shared clonotypes between healthy human individuals. Libraries were prepared by immunoSEQ multiplex PCR; TCRdb keeps only in-frame clonotypes and omits some of them. Seen here are millions of clones, around nine tenths observed once, and the top ten hold about 0.13%. The sequencing input was naive CD4+ T cells sorted from blood. Specified subset: CD45RA+ positively selected. The receptors shown here come from a young man in good health.

The chain couples TRBV5-6 to TRBJ1-3; D unclear. The V and J ends lost 1 base and 0 bases respectively, with 11 bases between them. The CDR3 loop spans 16 amino acids. Germline lookup yields CDR1 SGHDT and CDR2 YYEEEE. For the CDR3, the DNA is TGTGCCAGCAGCTTGTACCAAGGAAGCTCTGGAAACACCATATATTTT. Translation gives CASSLYQGSSGNTIYF. Together with reference TRBV5-6 and TRBJ1-3, the CDR3 gives the full variable domain: DAGVTQSPTHLIKTRGQQVTLRCSPKSGHDTVSWYQQALGQGPQFIFQYYEEEERQRGNFPDRFSGHQFPNYSSELNVNALLLGDSALYLCASSLYQGSSGNTIYFGEGSWLTVV.

J is TRBJ1-4 and V is TRBV5-1, with D tentatively TRBD1 (5 bases). Germline V gene sequence: CDR1 SGHRS, CDR2 YFSETQ. The CDR3 is 15 residues long. V was cut by 3 bases and J by 5 bases, with 14 bases left in between. The CDR3 DNA sequence: TGCGCCAGCAGCTCGCAGGGTTTTCAAAATGAAAAACTGTTTTTT. Its translation is CASSSQGFQNEKLFF.

The V and J genes are TRBV5-1 and TRBJ2-5; no clear D. Per the germline V gene, CDR1 is SGHRS and CDR2 is YFSETQ. The CDR3 has 12 amino acids. V was pared by 5 bases and J by 1 base, with 6 bases between. The CDR3 DNA is TGCGCCAGCAGTGACCTCCAAGAGACCCAGTACTTC. This encodes CASSDLQETQYF.

Notes on this clone: The same CDR3 can be traced to other DNA sequences in this sample. The rearrangement links TRBV7-2 to TRBJ2-7; 8 bases fit TRBD1. Germline loops: CDR1 SGHTA, CDR2 FQGNSA. The CDR3 is 13 residues long. V was pared by 5 bases and J by 3 bases, with 3 bases of the junction left unmatched. The CDR3 reads CASSRDRSYEQYF. For the CDR3, the DNA is TGTGCCAGCAGCCGGGACAGGAGCTACGAGCAGTACTTC.

The table lists this clone with a count of one. V usage is TRBV6-6 and J usage is TRBJ2-7, with TRBD2 identical over 12 bases. Per germline, CDR1 MNHNY and CDR2 SVGAGI (reference sequence). Trimming removed 5 bases from V and 3 bases from J; junction bases left unmatched: 8. The CDR3 consists of 16 residues. The CDR3 DNA reads as TGTGCCAGCAGTAGCGGACTAGCGGGGTTTAGCTACGAGCAGTACTTC. Residues: CASSSGLAGFSYEQYF.

In regard to this clone: Other DNA sequences in this sample translate to the same CDR3. The chain carries TRBV19 and TRBJ2-5, with TRBD1 identical over 8 bases. V shed 0 bases, J shed 5 bases, and the junction held 2 bases outside the gene matches. The CDR3 has 14 residues. The germline CDR1 and CDR2 sequences are LNHDA and SQIVND (reference sequence). CDR3 DNA: TGTGCCAGTAGTATAGACAGGGGGCGGGAGACCCAGTACTTC. Its translation: CASSIDRGRETQYF. Variable domain in full (rest from reference TRBV19 and TRBJ2-5): DGGITQSPKYLFRKEGQNVTLSCEQNLNHDAMYWYRQDPGQGLRLIYYSQIVNDFQKGDIAEGYSVSREKKESFPLTVTSAQKNPTAFYLCASSIDRGRETQYFGPGTRLLVL.

The chain employs TRBV7-6 and TRBJ2-2, with TRBD2 matching 7 bases. Germline CDR1 is SGHVS and CDR2 is FNYEAQ. The junction had 9 bases not matched to a gene; V was cut back by 3 bases and J by 5 bases. This CDR3 region has 16 residues. DNA for the CDR3: TGTGCCAGCAGCTTTTTGGAGGGAGGGTTGACCGGGGAGCTGTTTTTT. Protein product: CASSFLEGGLTGELFF.

The chain joins TRBV18 to TRBJ2-7, with a weak D call TRBD1 (6 bases). The germline V gene encodes CDR1 KGHSH and CDR2 LQKENI. V was shortened by 5 bases and J by 3 bases, with 14 bases between the two germline ends. The CDR3 covers 14 residues. DNA for the CDR3: TGTGCCAGCTCAGAATGGAGAGGGGGCTACGAGCAGTACTTC. It specifies CASSEWRGGYEQYF.

The rearrangement uses TRBV19 and TRBJ1-4; the D gene is possibly TRBD1 (5 bases). V gave up 6 bases and J gave up 8 bases, with 10 bases separating them. Germline loops: CDR1 LNHDA, CDR2 SQIVND (reference sequence). The CDR3 sequence is 12 residues long. The CDR3 nucleotides read TGTGCCAGTAGGGGGGTTGGAGAAAAACTGTTTTTT. Protein sequence: CASRGVGEKLFF.

V usage is TRBV2 and J usage is TRBJ2-7; 8 bases match TRBD2. Unmatched junction bases numbered 7, after V lost 4 bases and J lost 2 bases. Per germline, CDR1 SNHLY and CDR2 FYNNEI. This CDR3 contains 15 residues. The CDR3 region is CASSAESGSPYEQYF. DNA for the CDR3: TGTGCCAGCAGTGCGGAAAGCGGGAGTCCCTACGAGCAGTACTTC.

The chain carries TRBV6-5 and TRBJ2-5; D is uncertain. The CDR3 is made up of 11 amino acids. Trimming pared 7 bases from V and 5 bases from J, leaving 8 bases between. Germline V gives CDR1 MNHEY, CDR2 SVGAGI. The CDR3 here is CASTNDETQYF. CDR3 bases: TGTGCCAGCACCAACGATGAGACCCAGTACTTC.

In this sample, this clone turned up once. This chain uses TRBV5-1 with TRBJ2-1; D possibly matches TRBD1 or TRBD2 (5 bases each). Germline V gene sequence: CDR1 SGHRS, CDR2 YFSETQ. Trimming stripped 4 bases from V and 4 bases from J, with 12 bases between. The CDR3 runs to 14 residues. The CDR3 loop reads CASSSPGRYNEQFF. The CDR3 DNA is TGCGCCAGCAGCAGCCCGGGACGGTACAATGAGCAGTTCTTC.

Only a few counts were recorded for this clone. The same CDR3 arises from other DNA sequences in this sample as well. J is TRBJ1-1 and V is TRBV20-1; D ambiguous. Germline V gene sequence: CDR1 DFQATT, CDR2 SNEGSKA (reference sequence). Deletions cut 5 bases from V and 1 base from J, with 5 bases between. The CDR3 has 11 residues. CDR3 nucleotide sequence: TGCAGTGCTCCAGGGAACACTGAAGCTTTCTTT. Translation: CSAPGNTEAFF.

The chain combines TRBV29-1 with TRBJ1-1; tentative D call: TRBD1 (6 bases). The CDR3 totals 13 residues. Germline CDR1 and CDR2: SQVTM and ANQGSEA. The ends were cut back, 7 bases at V and 1 base at J, with 13 bases in the middle. The DNA of the CDR3 is TGCAGCGCATCACAGGGCAGGAACACTGAAGCTTTCTTT. Translation: CSASQGRNTEAFF.

The chain has TRBV6-1 and TRBJ2-5; D perhaps matches TRBD2 (5 bases). Trimming took off 2 bases at V and 4 bases at J, with 11 bases between the two ends. The CDR3 runs 14 residues. Germline V lookup: CDR1 MNHNS, CDR2 SASEGT. CDR3 residues: CASSEWGVGETQYF. The CDR3 nucleotides read TGTGCCAGCAGTGAATGGGGAGTAGGAGAGACCCAGTACTTC.

Concerning this clone itself: Other nucleotide sequences in the sample specify the same CDR3. CDR3 residues: CASSPGTLSTDTQYF. Here the CDR3 DNA reads TGTGCCAGCAGCCCAGGGACCCTCAGCACAGATACGCAGTATTTT. This chain uses TRBV11-2 with TRBJ2-3, with D tentatively TRBD1 or TRBD2 (5 bases each). Germline loops: CDR1 SGHAT, CDR2 FQNNGV. This CDR3 comprises 15 residues. Trimming pared 5 bases from V and 0 bases from J, leaving 12 bases between.

Notes on this clone: This sample also contains other DNA sequences that code for the same CDR3. V is TRBV30 and J is TRBJ2-3; 7 bases match TRBD1. The CDR3 has 13 amino acids. Looked up from germline, CDR1 is GTSNPN and CDR2 is SVGIG (reference sequence). The V gene end was trimmed by 3 bases and the J gene end by 3 bases; junction bases not matched to a gene: 3. Here the CDR3 DNA reads TGTGCCTGGAGACAGGGGCGGACAGATACGCAGTATTTT. Translation: CAWRQGRTDTQYF.

In its sample, this clone was seen once. The J gene is TRBJ2-5, the V gene TRBV5-4; the D is unclear. CDR1 and CDR2 (germline): SGHNT, YYREEE (reference sequence). V lost 0 bases to trimming and J lost 4 bases, with 10 bases between them. This CDR3 region has 14 residues. In DNA form, the CDR3 reads TGTGCCAGCAGCTTGGATCCGGCCTTAGAGACCCAGTACTTC. It is translated as CASSLDPALETQYF.

V usage is TRBV18 and J usage is TRBJ1-2, with TRBD1 as a possible D gene (5 bases). CDR1 KGHSH and CDR2 LQKENI come from the germline V gene. The CDR3 has 17 residues. Trimming took off 2 bases at V and 3 bases at J, with 19 bases between the two ends. The CDR3: CASSPTPLSGGDYGYTF. Here the CDR3 DNA reads TGTGCCAGCTCACCAACCCCCCTATCCGGGGGAGACTATGGCTACACCTTC.

The chain is built from TRBV6-1 and TRBJ2-5; TRBD2 agrees at 10 bases. With V trimmed by 1 base and J by 5 bases, 10 bases remained unmatched. This CDR3 has 17 residues. Germline CDR1 reads MNHNS; CDR2 reads SASEGT. The CDR3 spells CASSEVFPSGSSETQYF. CDR3 bases: TGTGCCAGCAGTGAAGTTTTCCCTAGCGGGAGTTCCGAGACCCAGTACTTC.

The chain is built from TRBV6-4 and TRBJ1-1, with no clear D. V was trimmed by 7 bases and J by 6 bases, leaving 6 bases between them. CDR1 and CDR2 from the germline V gene are MRHNA and SNTAGT. There are 10 residues in the CDR3. CDR3 sequence reads: CASKWAEAFF. The CDR3 nucleotides are TGTGCCAGCAAATGGGCTGAAGCTTTCTTT.

A note on this clone: This CDR3 is also generated by other DNA sequences in the sample. The chain recombines TRBV6-5 with TRBJ2-6, with D hard to call. The CDR3 length is 14 residues. Germline CDR1 is MNHEY and CDR2 is SVGAGI. The ends were cut back, 6 bases at V and 0 bases at J, with 6 bases in the middle. This CDR3 is CASSQSSGANVLTF. The CDR3 DNA sequence: TGTGCCAGCAGCCAGAGCTCTGGGGCCAACGTCCTGACTTTC.

The chain is built from TRBV11-2 and TRBJ2-7; TRBD1 matches at 7 bases. The CDR3 totals 15 residues. V trimming: 4 bases; J trimming: 1 base; junction bases outside the gene matches: 7. Germline V lookup: CDR1 SGHAT, CDR2 FQNNGV. DNA of the CDR3: TGTGCCAGCAGCTCGACCGGGACAGTTTCCTACGAGCAGTACTTC. This codes for CASSSTGTVSYEQYF.

The CDR3 nucleotides are TGTGCCAGCAGCCAAGTCCCCGGGGGGGGGAAGAGGAACGAGCAGTACTTC. Its translation is CASSQVPGGGKRNEQYF. The V call is TRBV14, the J call TRBJ2-7; 8 bases map to TRBD2. Unmatched junction bases numbered 13, after V lost 1 base and J lost 5 bases. Germline assignment: CDR1 SGHDN and CDR2 FVKESK. There are 17 residues in the CDR3.

The rearrangement uses TRBV5-5 and TRBJ1-1, with D possibly TRBD1 on 5 matching bases. Trimming left V 1 base short and J 5 bases short, with 15 bases between. Germline V gene sequence: CDR1 SGHKS, CDR2 YYEKEE (reference sequence). This CDR3 is 15 amino acids long. CDR3 nucleotides: TGTGCCAGCAGCTTGATCGGGGCGGGGAAGACTGAAGCTTTCTTT. Its protein product is CASSLIGAGKTEAFF.

This chain joins TRBV5-1 and TRBJ2-3; perhaps TRBD2 as D (5 bases). The V gene lost 7 bases and the J gene lost 4 bases, with 13 bases spanning the gap. Per germline, CDR1 SGHRS and CDR2 YFSETQ. The CDR3 covers 13 residues. In nucleotides, the CDR3 is TGCGCCAGCCGGGATTTCTCCGCAGATACGCAGTATTTT. Translated: CASRDFSADTQYF.

The chain links TRBV5-1 to TRBJ2-3; TRBD2 is a possible D gene (6 bases). The CDR3 loop spans 15 amino acids. V was cut by 4 bases and J by 1 base, with 13 bases left in between. Germline loops: CDR1 SGHRS, CDR2 YFSETQ. CDR3 DNA sequence: TGCGCCAGCAGCCCCGCGGGAAGGCGCACAGATACGCAGTATTTT. Its protein product is CASSPAGRRTDTQYF.

This clone has just one count. The V call is TRBV10-3, the J call TRBJ1-1; D gene unclear. Germline V lookup: CDR1 ENHRY, CDR2 SYGVKD. The CDR3 contains 13 residues. Trimming removed 0 bases from V and 3 bases from J, with 5 bases in between. The CDR3 loop is CAISESRDTEAFF. CDR3 coding DNA: TGTGCCATCAGTGAGTCAAGGGACACTGAAGCTTTCTTT.

The CDR3 bases are TGTGCCAGTAGTATCGGAAGTTACTCTGGAAACACCATATATTTT. It codes for CASSIGSYSGNTIYF. The V and J genes are TRBV19 and TRBJ1-3; D is unclear. The germline gives CDR1 LNHDA, CDR2 SQIVND (reference sequence). The CDR3 contains 15 residues. V dropped 3 bases and J dropped 0 bases, with 9 bases sitting between them.

With respect to this clone: Other DNA sequences in this sample translate to the same CDR3. The J gene is TRBJ1-1, the V gene TRBV5-1, with TRBD1 as a possible D gene (6 bases). The length of the CDR3 is 13 residues. The V gene's germline CDR1 is SGHRS and CDR2 YFSETQ. V was pared by 5 bases and J by 0 bases, with 8 bases between. CDR3 loop: CASRGQMNTEAFF. CDR3 DNA: TGCGCCAGCAGAGGACAGATGAACACTGAAGCTTTCTTT.

The rearrangement uses TRBV6-5 and TRBJ1-1; D is possibly TRBD1 (6 bases). V was pared by 4 bases and J by 11 bases, with 20 bases between. CDR1 is MNHEY and CDR2 is SVGAGI in the germline V gene. The CDR3 runs 14 residues. The CDR3 reads CASSSLQDSGRAFF. The CDR3 DNA reads as TGTGCCAGCAGTTCTCTACAGGACAGTGGGCGGGCTTTCTTT.

This chain connects TRBV6-4 to TRBJ2-3, with D possibly being TRBD1 or TRBD2 (5 bases each). Germline V gene sequence: CDR1 MRHNA, CDR2 SNTAGT. The germline V and J ends were trimmed by 2 bases and 3 bases, with 9 bases remaining between them. The CDR3 has 14 residues. CDR3 DNA: TGTGCCAGCAGTGACGGGACCGGTACAGATACGCAGTATTTT. As protein: CASSDGTGTDTQYF.